This T cell receptor beta chain was recorded in a study of blood T cell repertoires in COVID-19. CDR1 and CDR2 (germline): SGHTA, FQGTGA. The CDR3 is 13 residues long. V lost 0 bases, J lost 6 bases, and 5 bases lay in between. Produced via immunoSEQ multiplex PCR; TCRdb's table is partial and in-frame only. This sample has about 200,000 clones, with 80% to 90% found just once. Only a few counts were recorded for this clone. The V call is TRBV7-3, the J call TRBJ2-2; D is undetermined. The clonotype comes from a woman aged 80 or over with acute or convalescent COVID-19. The sequencing input was peripheral blood. Here the CDR3 reads CASSLTFAGELFF. CDR3 nucleotides: TGTGCCAGCAGCTTAACGTTCGCCGGGGAGCTGTTTTTT. The full variable domain, with the rest looked up from reference TRBV7-3 and TRBJ2-2, is GAGVSQTPSNKVTEKGKYVELRCDPISGHTALYWYRQSLGQGPEFLIYFQGTGAADDSGLPNDRFFAVRPEGSVSTLKIQRTERGDSAVYLCASSLTFAGELFFGEGSRLTVL.